This TCR beta chain was identified in a study of blood T cells in healthy people across ages. The CDR3 runs to 12 residues. Germline values: CDR1 SGHTA, CDR2 FQGNSA. V was clipped by 10 bases and J by 2 bases, with 11 bases between them. Through a sample-barcoded 5' primer and a J-beta primer mix, a second PCR was run for roughly 6 to 12 cycles. TCRdb called the 5' RACE reads again in MiXCR, with one record for every CDR3 protein. The sample has some 860,000 distinct CDR3 sequences; around 50% are singletons. Material: blood. V gene TRBV7-2 combines with J gene TRBJ1-1; perhaps TRBD1 as D (5 bases). The source is a man aged 35 to 55 in good health. The CDR3 is CATGASNTEAFF. CDR3 DNA: TGTGCCACCGGGGCGAGTAACACTGAAGCTTTCTTT.